This entry features one T cell receptor beta chain sequence. Repertoires were generated with immunoSEQ multiplex PCR, while TCRdb's copy carries only in-frame clones and drops some. This sample has hundreds of thousands of clones, with 92% found just once. This entry belongs to a study of shared clonotypes between healthy human individuals. Germline V gene sequence: CDR1 SGHRS, CDR2 YFSETQ. The CDR3 runs to 13 residues. Unmatched junction bases numbered 5, after V lost 4 bases and J lost 5 bases. Naive CD8 cells lacked CD45RO and underwent positive selection for CCR7, leaving out terminally differentiated effector memory CD45RA+ cells.

The TCR originated in a man aged 30 to 45 in good health. Sequences were obtained from naive CD8+ T cells sorted from blood. The genes are TRBV5-1 and TRBJ2-5, with 7 nucleotides matching TRBD1. CDR3 nucleotide sequence: TGCGCCAGCAGCGTCCGGGACAGTGAGACCCAGTACTTC. The encoded protein is CASSVRDSETQYF.